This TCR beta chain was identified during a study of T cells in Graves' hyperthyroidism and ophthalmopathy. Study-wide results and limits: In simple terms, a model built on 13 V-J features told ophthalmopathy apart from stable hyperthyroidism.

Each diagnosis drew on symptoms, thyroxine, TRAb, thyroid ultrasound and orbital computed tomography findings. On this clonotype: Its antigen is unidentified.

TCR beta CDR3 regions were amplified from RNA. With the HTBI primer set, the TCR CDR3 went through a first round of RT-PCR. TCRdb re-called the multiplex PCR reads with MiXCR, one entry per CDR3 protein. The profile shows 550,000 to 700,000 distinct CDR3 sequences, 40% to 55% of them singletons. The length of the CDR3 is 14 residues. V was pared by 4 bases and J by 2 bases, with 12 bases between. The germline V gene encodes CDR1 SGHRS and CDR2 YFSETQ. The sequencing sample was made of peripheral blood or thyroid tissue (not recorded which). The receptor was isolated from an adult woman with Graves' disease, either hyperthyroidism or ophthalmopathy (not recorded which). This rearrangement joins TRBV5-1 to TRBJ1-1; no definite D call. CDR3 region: CASSETIPNTEAFF. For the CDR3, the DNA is TGCGCCAGCAGCGAGACCATCCCTAACACTGAAGCTTTCTTT.